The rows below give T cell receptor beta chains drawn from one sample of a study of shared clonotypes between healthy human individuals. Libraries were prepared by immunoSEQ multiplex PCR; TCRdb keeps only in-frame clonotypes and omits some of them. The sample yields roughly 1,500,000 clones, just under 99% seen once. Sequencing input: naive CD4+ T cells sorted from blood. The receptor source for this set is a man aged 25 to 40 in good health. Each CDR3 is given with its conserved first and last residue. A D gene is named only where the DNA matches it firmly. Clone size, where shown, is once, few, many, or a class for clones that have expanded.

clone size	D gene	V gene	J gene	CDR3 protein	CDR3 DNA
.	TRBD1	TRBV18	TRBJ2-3	CASSPQQGSTDTQYF	TGTGCCAGCTCACCCCAACAGGGGAGCACAGATACGCAGTATTTT
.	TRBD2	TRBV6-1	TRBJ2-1	CASSRSGTYNEQFF	TGTGCCAGCAGTCGTAGCGGGACCTACAATGAGCAGTTCTTC
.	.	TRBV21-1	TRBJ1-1	CASSKEAGLNTEAFF	TGTGCCAGCAGCAAAGAGGCGGGACTGAACACTGAAGCTTTCTTT
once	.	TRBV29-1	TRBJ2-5	CSVGSTEETQYF	TGCAGCGTCGGATCGACAGAAGAGACCCAGTACTTC
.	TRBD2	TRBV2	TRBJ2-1	CASMHPGLATTEQFF	TGTGCCAGCATGCACCCGGGACTAGCAACCACTGAGCAGTTCTTC
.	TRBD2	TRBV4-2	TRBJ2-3	CASSQGGRAGGDTQYF	TGTGCCAGCAGCCAGGGCGGGAGGGCCGGTGGAGATACGCAGTATTTT
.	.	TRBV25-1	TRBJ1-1	CASSGYMNTEAFF	TGTGCCAGCAGTGGTTATATGAACACTGAAGCTTTCTTT
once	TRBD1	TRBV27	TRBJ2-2	CASSLIGTGILGPTGELFF	TGTGCCAGCAGTTTGATCGGGACAGGAATCTTAGGACCCACCGGGGAGCTGTTTTTT
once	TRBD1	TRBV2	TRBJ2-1	CASSRDSGEQFF	TGTGCCAGCAGTAGGGACAGTGGTGAGCAGTTCTTC
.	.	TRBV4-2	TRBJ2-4	CASSLELAKNIQYF	TGTGCCAGCAGCTTGGAGTTAGCCAAAAACATTCAGTACTTC
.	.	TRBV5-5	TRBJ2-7	CASSSVQSSLYYEQYF	TGTGCCAGCAGCTCGGTACAGTCCAGCCTCTACTACGAGCAGTACTTC
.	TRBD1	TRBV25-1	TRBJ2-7	CASSATGGSYEQYF	TGTGCCAGCAGTGCGACAGGGGGTTCCTACGAGCAGTACTTC
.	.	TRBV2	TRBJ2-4	CASSASGVAKNIQYF	TGTGCCAGCAGTGCGTCTGGTGTAGCCAAAAACATTCAGTACTTC
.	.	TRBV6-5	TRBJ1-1	CASSYSRYRNTEAFF	TGTGCCAGCAGTTACTCGCGGTATAGAAACACTGAAGCTTTCTTT
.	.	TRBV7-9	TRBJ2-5	CASSLVGGGETQYF	TGTGCCAGCAGCTTAGTTGGGGGAGGTGAGACCCAGTACTTC